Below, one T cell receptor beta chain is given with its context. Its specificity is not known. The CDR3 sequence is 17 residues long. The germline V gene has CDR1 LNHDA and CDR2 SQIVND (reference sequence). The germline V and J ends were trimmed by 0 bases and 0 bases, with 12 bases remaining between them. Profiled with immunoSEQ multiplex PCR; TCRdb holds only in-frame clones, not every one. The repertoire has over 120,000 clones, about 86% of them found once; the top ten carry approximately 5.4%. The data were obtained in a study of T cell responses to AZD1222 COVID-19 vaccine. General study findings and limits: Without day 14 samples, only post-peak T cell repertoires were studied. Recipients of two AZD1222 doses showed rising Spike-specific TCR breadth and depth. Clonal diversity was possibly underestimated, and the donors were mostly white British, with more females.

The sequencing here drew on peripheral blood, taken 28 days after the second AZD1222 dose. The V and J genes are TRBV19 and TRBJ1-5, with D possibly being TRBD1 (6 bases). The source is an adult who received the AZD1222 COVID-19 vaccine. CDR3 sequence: CASSIDQTGNSNQPQHF. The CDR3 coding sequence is TGTGCCAGTAGTATAGATCAAACAGGGAATAGCAATCAGCCCCAGCATTTT.